The present entry profiles one T cell receptor beta chain with its context. Its antigen remains unknown. Trimming left V 11 bases short and J 6 bases short, with 17 bases between. The CDR3 is made up of 12 amino acids. This sample was taken from a study of T cell responses to AZD1222 COVID-19 vaccine. Study conclusions and caveats: As reported, nearly half of all spike-specific TCRs target variant regions that are unmutated. The study found Spike-specific TCR breadth and depth rose after two AZD1222 doses. Baseline serology detected seropositivity in only six AZD1222 recipients.

This table comes from immunoSEQ multiplex PCR, and its TCRdb copy is limited to in-frame clones, with some not included. The sample has roughly 200,000 clones; approximately 92% are singletons. The rearrangement links TRBV12-3 or TRBV12-4 to TRBJ2-7; perhaps TRBD2 as D (5 bases). The TCR sequence derives from an adult in good health. Material: peripheral blood, obtained on day 0 of AZD1222 vaccination. The chain's CDR3 is CASGGRASEQYF. The CDR3 DNA follows: TGTGCCTCCGGAGGACGCGCATCCGAGCAGTACTTC.